These T cell receptor beta chains were read from a single sample in a study of blood T cells in healthy people across ages. TCRdb re-called the 5' RACE reads through MiXCR, storing one row per CDR3 protein. The sample has over 950,000 distinct CDR3 sequences, about 53% seen once. The sequenced sample was blood. Receptor source: a woman aged 60-70 years in good health. Both conserved end residues are part of each CDR3. Fields, in order: CDR3 protein, CDR3 DNA, V gene, D gene, clone size, J gene. The D gene is left open where the match is weak. Clone sizes are given selectively: once, few, many, or a class where the clone is expanded.

CDR3 protein: CASRAGLDSPLHF
CDR3 DNA: TGTGCCAGCCGTGCAGGGTTGGATTCACCCCTCCACTTT
V gene: TRBV27
D gene: .
clone size: .
J gene: TRBJ1-6

CDR3 protein: CASSTLAAETQYF
CDR3 DNA: TGTGCCAGCAGCACACTAGCGGCAGAGACCCAGTACTTC
V gene: TRBV7-2
D gene: TRBD2
clone size: once
J gene: TRBJ2-5

CDR3 protein: CASSLQVGTAYEQYF
CDR3 DNA: TGTGCCAGCAGCTTACAAGTAGGTACCGCCTACGAGCAGTACTTC
V gene: TRBV7-2
D gene: .
clone size: few
J gene: TRBJ2-7

CDR3 protein: CSAPIPEGTQAGEQYF
CDR3 DNA: TGCAGTGCCCCAATACCGGAGGGGACACAGGCGGGAGAGCAGTACTTC
V gene: TRBV20-1
D gene: .
clone size: few
J gene: TRBJ2-7

CDR3 protein: CASSIAGTKGEQYF
CDR3 DNA: TGTGCCAGCAGTATCGCCGGGACCAAGGGCGAGCAGTACTTC
V gene: TRBV6-2/TRBV6-3
D gene: .
clone size: few
J gene: TRBJ2-7

CDR3 protein: CASSQDITASSYEQYF
CDR3 DNA: TGTGCCAGCAGCCAAGATATAACGGCAAGCTCCTACGAGCAGTACTTC
V gene: TRBV14
D gene: .
clone size: few
J gene: TRBJ2-7

CDR3 protein: CASSLTGEGASPLHF
CDR3 DNA: TGTGCCAGCAGCTTAACGGGAGAGGGAGCGTCACCCCTCCACTTT
V gene: TRBV7-3
D gene: .
clone size: .
J gene: TRBJ1-6

CDR3 protein: CASSYSGRWGRQETQYF
CDR3 DNA: TGTGCCAGCAGTTACTCGGGTCGGTGGGGAAGACAAGAGACCCAGTACTTC
V gene: TRBV6-6
D gene: .
clone size: .
J gene: TRBJ2-5

CDR3 protein: CSANSGKETQYF
CDR3 DNA: TGCAGTGCAAATAGCGGGAAGGAGACCCAGTACTTC
V gene: TRBV20-1
D gene: TRBD2
clone size: few
J gene: TRBJ2-5

CDR3 protein: CASKSGNTEAFF
CDR3 DNA: TGTGCCAGCAAGTCGGGGAACACTGAAGCTTTCTTT
V gene: TRBV27
D gene: .
clone size: few
J gene: TRBJ1-1

CDR3 protein: CASSQRTGDSYEQYF
CDR3 DNA: TGTGCCAGCAGCCAAAGGACAGGTGATTCCTACGAGCAGTACTTC
V gene: TRBV3-1
D gene: TRBD1
clone size: many
J gene: TRBJ2-7

CDR3 protein: CASSVERPPYEQYF
CDR3 DNA: TGTGCCAGCAGCGTAGAGCGACCTCCCTACGAGCAGTACTTC
V gene: TRBV9
D gene: .
clone size: few
J gene: TRBJ2-7

CDR3 protein: CASSQTGTGGVVKANEQFF
CDR3 DNA: TGTGCCAGCAGCCAGACCGGGACAGGGGGCGTAGTAAAGGCCAATGAGCAGTTCTTC
V gene: TRBV7-9
D gene: TRBD1
clone size: .
J gene: TRBJ2-1

CDR3 protein: CASSFTSGQETQYF
CDR3 DNA: TGTGCCAGCAGCTTTACTAGCGGCCAAGAGACCCAGTACTTC
V gene: TRBV7-9
D gene: TRBD2
clone size: few
J gene: TRBJ2-5

CDR3 protein: CASSLRGTPREQFF
CDR3 DNA: TGTGCCAGCAGCCTACGCGGGACTCCCCGTGAGCAGTTCTTC
V gene: TRBV7-3
D gene: .
clone size: .
J gene: TRBJ2-1

CDR3 protein: CASSYRANTDTQYF
CDR3 DNA: TGTGCCAGCAGTTACAGGGCTAACACAGATACGCAGTATTTT
V gene: TRBV6-5
D gene: .
clone size: few
J gene: TRBJ2-3

CDR3 protein: CAISPSTFYEQYF
CDR3 DNA: TGTGCCATCTCACCCTCGACCTTCTACGAGCAGTACTTC
V gene: TRBV18
D gene: .
clone size: .
J gene: TRBJ2-7

CDR3 protein: CASSLSLLGTQYF
CDR3 DNA: TGTGCCAGCAGTTTGAGTCTTTTGGGAACCCAGTACTTC
V gene: TRBV28
D gene: .
clone size: few
J gene: TRBJ2-7

CDR3 protein: CASRGTGGLYNEQFF
CDR3 DNA: TGTGCCAGCAGGGGGACAGGGGGATTGTACAATGAGCAGTTCTTC
V gene: TRBV6-1
D gene: TRBD1
clone size: once
J gene: TRBJ2-1

CDR3 protein: CASSYTGTGGNQPQHF
CDR3 DNA: TGTGCCAGCAGTTACACCGGGACAGGGGGCAATCAGCCCCAGCATTTT
V gene: TRBV6-2/TRBV6-3
D gene: TRBD1
clone size: .
J gene: TRBJ1-5

CDR3 protein: CASSLRCNEQFF
CDR3 DNA: TGTGCCAGCAGCTTGCGCTGCAATGAGCAGTTCTTC
V gene: TRBV5-6
D gene: .
clone size: .
J gene: TRBJ2-1

CDR3 protein: CAWSDQGRVLYF
CDR3 DNA: TGTGCCTGGAGTGATCAGGGGCGCGTACTGTACTTC
V gene: TRBV30
D gene: .
clone size: .
J gene: TRBJ2-5

CDR3 protein: CSASLPSGGRETQYF
CDR3 DNA: TGCAGTGCTAGTCTACCTAGCGGGGGACGAGAGACCCAGTACTTC
V gene: TRBV20-1
D gene: TRBD2
clone size: .
J gene: TRBJ2-5

CDR3 protein: CACSFTGGGDEQYF
CDR3 DNA: TGTGCCTGCAGCTTTACGGGCGGAGGGGACGAGCAGTACTTC
V gene: TRBV7-2
D gene: .
clone size: .
J gene: TRBJ2-7

CDR3 protein: CASRVAGGMTYEQYF
CDR3 DNA: TGTGCCAGCAGGGTAGCAGGAGGGATGACCTACGAGCAGTACTTC
V gene: TRBV27
D gene: .
clone size: few
J gene: TRBJ2-7

CDR3 protein: CSAPSRGRDTQYF
CDR3 DNA: TGCAGTGCTCCGTCGCGGGGCCGAGATACGCAGTATTTT
V gene: TRBV20-1
D gene: .
clone size: .
J gene: TRBJ2-3

CDR3 protein: CSARVAPGPPYEQYF
CDR3 DNA: TGCAGTGCTAGAGTGGCCCCGGGACCCCCCTACGAGCAGTACTTC
V gene: TRBV20-1
D gene: .
clone size: .
J gene: TRBJ2-7

CDR3 protein: CASSLWGTSGNNEQFF
CDR3 DNA: TGTGCCAGCAGTTTATGGGGGACTAGCGGGAACAATGAGCAGTTCTTC
V gene: TRBV28
D gene: TRBD2
clone size: .
J gene: TRBJ2-1

CDR3 protein: CASSIRIQGGAFF
CDR3 DNA: TGTGCCAGCAGCATCAGAATTCAGGGGGGGGCTTTCTTT
V gene: TRBV28
D gene: TRBD1
clone size: .
J gene: TRBJ1-1

CDR3 protein: CASSYPGPAPQFF
CDR3 DNA: TGTGCCAGCAGTTACCCGGGCCCGGCTCCGCAGTTCTTC
V gene: TRBV6-2/TRBV6-3
D gene: .
clone size: many
J gene: TRBJ2-1

CDR3 protein: CSAPLRTSGAYNEQFF
CDR3 DNA: TGCAGTGCCCCCCTCCGGACTAGCGGAGCCTACAATGAGCAGTTCTTC
V gene: TRBV20-1
D gene: TRBD2
clone size: few
J gene: TRBJ2-1

CDR3 protein: CASSQRAQQETQYF
CDR3 DNA: TGTGCCAGCAGCCAACGCGCCCAGCAAGAGACCCAGTACTTC
V gene: TRBV28
D gene: .
clone size: .
J gene: TRBJ2-5

CDR3 protein: CSAPQGHTGGKGYTF
CDR3 DNA: TGCAGTGCTCCTCAGGGGCACACAGGGGGCAAAGGCTACACCTTC
V gene: TRBV20-1
D gene: TRBD1
clone size: .
J gene: TRBJ1-2

CDR3 protein: CASSPRRIGGTKPDSYEQYF
CDR3 DNA: TGTGCCAGCAGTCCCCGCCGCATAGGGGGGACCAAACCTGACTCCTACGAGCAGTACTTC
V gene: TRBV6-1
D gene: .
clone size: .
J gene: TRBJ2-7

CDR3 protein: CASSGRVGTQYF
CDR3 DNA: TGTGCCAGCAGCGGCAGGGTCGGTACGCAGTATTTT
V gene: TRBV7-2
D gene: .
clone size: few
J gene: TRBJ2-3

CDR3 protein: CASSRNPGTSGANEQFF
CDR3 DNA: TGTGCCAGCAGTCGAAATCCCGGGACTAGCGGGGCCAATGAGCAGTTCTTC
V gene: TRBV28
D gene: TRBD2
clone size: .
J gene: TRBJ2-1